Listed below are T cell receptor beta chains from one sample, sequenced in a study of graft-versus-host responses after intestinal transplantation. Sequencing was performed with immunoSEQ multiplex PCR; in TCRdb, only in-frame clones are kept and a portion is missing. The data contain 9,500 to 15,000 clones, more than 85% of them singletons. Sequencing was performed on PBMCs, taken roughly 110 days after intestinal transplant. These receptors originate from a human patient who received an intestinal transplant, so some T cells may come from the graft donor. Each CDR3 is given with its conserved first and last residue. The D gene is left open where the match is weak. Size is stated for part of the rows, as once, few or many counts, or as a class when the clone is expanded.

V: TRBV30; J: TRBJ2-7; size: .; D: .; CDR3: CAWSVRLSGHEQYF; DNA: TGTGCCTGGAGTGTACGTCTTTCTGGCCACGAGCAGTACTTC
V: TRBV21-1; J: TRBJ2-7; size: .; D: .; CDR3: CASSTWRAGAPFYEQYF; DNA: TGTGCCAGCAGCACTTGGAGGGCAGGGGCACCCTTCTACGAGCAGTACTTC
V: TRBV11-1; J: TRBJ2-5; size: .; D: TRBD2; CDR3: CASTFGGGLATKETQYF; DNA: TGTGCCAGCACCTTCGGTGGGGGACTAGCGACAAAAGAGACCCAGTACTTC
V: TRBV6-1; J: TRBJ2-2; size: .; D: TRBD2; CDR3: CASSGLAGGPGELFF; DNA: TGTGCCAGCAGTGGACTAGCGGGAGGGCCTGGGGAGCTGTTTTTT
V: TRBV7-9; J: TRBJ2-3; size: .; D: TRBD1; CDR3: CASSYDRAVTTDTQYF; DNA: TGTGCCAGCAGCTACGACAGGGCGGTCACCACAGATACGCAGTATTTT
V: TRBV12-5; J: TRBJ2-7; size: .; D: TRBD1; CDR3: CASGFPATGSYEQYF; DNA: TGTGCTAGTGGTTTTCCGGCGACAGGGAGCTACGAGCAGTACTTC
V: TRBV5-1; J: TRBJ2-5; size: .; D: .; CDR3: CASSLERAETQYF; DNA: TGCGCCAGCAGCTTGGAGCGGGCAGAGACCCAGTACTTC
V: TRBV9; J: TRBJ2-1; size: .; D: .; CDR3: CASTPGDAYEQFF; DNA: TGTGCCAGCACTCCGGGGGACGCCTATGAGCAGTTCTTC
V: TRBV2; J: TRBJ1-2; size: .; D: TRBD1; CDR3: CASSEGQVANYGYTF; DNA: TGTGCCAGCAGCGAAGGACAGGTCGCTAACTATGGCTACACCTTC
V: TRBV6-1; J: TRBJ2-7; size: .; D: TRBD2; CDR3: CATVAGDWDEQYF; DNA: TGTGCCACCGTAGCGGGGGACTGGGACGAGCAGTACTTC
V: TRBV19; J: TRBJ2-2; size: .; D: TRBD1; CDR3: CASCRDRGLTGELFF; DNA: TGTGCCAGTTGCCGGGACAGGGGGCTGACCGGGGAGCTGTTTTTT
V: TRBV4-1; J: TRBJ2-1; size: .; D: .; CDR3: CASSQDSYSYNEQFF; DNA: TGCGCCAGCAGCCAAGACAGTTACTCCTACAATGAGCAGTTCTTC
V: TRBV27; J: TRBJ2-1; size: .; D: TRBD2; CDR3: CASSLSGNDNEQFF; DNA: TGTGCCAGCAGTTTAAGCGGGAACGACAATGAGCAGTTCTTC
V: TRBV5-1; J: TRBJ2-1; size: .; D: .; CDR3: CASSLARESIF; DNA: TGCGCCAGCAGCTTGGCTCGGGAGTCGATCTTC
V: TRBV19; J: TRBJ2-5; size: .; D: TRBD1; CDR3: CASSMWDSSEETQYF; DNA: TGTGCCAGTAGTATGTGGGACAGTTCGGAAGAGACCCAGTACTTC
V: TRBV5-1; J: TRBJ2-1; size: .; D: .; CDR3: CASSRGRLRGNEQFF; DNA: TGCGCCAGCAGCCGCGGGCGCCTACGTGGGAATGAGCAGTTCTTC
V: TRBV6-6; J: TRBJ2-1; size: .; D: .; CDR3: CASSYLGLEQFF; DNA: TGTGCCAGCAGTTACCTCGGACTTGAGCAGTTCTTC
V: TRBV28; J: TRBJ2-7; size: .; D: .; CDR3: CASTPRGTYEQYF; DNA: TGTGCCAGCACCCCCAGGGGAACCTACGAGCAGTACTTC
V: TRBV29-1; J: TRBJ1-2; size: .; D: .; CDR3: CSVEAGYYGYTF; DNA: TGCAGCGTTGAGGCAGGGTACTATGGCTACACCTTC
V: TRBV9; J: TRBJ2-1; size: .; D: TRBD2; CDR3: CASSSPGGPKNEQFF; DNA: TGTGCCAGCAGCTCCCCGGGAGGGCCGAAGAATGAGCAGTTCTTC
V: TRBV7-2; J: TRBJ2-5; size: few; D: .; CDR3: CASSLGVSMGKKETQYF; DNA: TGTGCCAGCAGCCTGGGGGTCTCGATGGGGAAGAAAGAGACCCAGTACTTC
V: TRBV21-1; J: TRBJ2-5; size: .; D: .; CDR3: CASSLMSPGAGGETQYF; DNA: TGTGCCAGCAGCTTAATGTCCCCTGGTGCGGGAGGAGAGACCCAGTACTTC
V: TRBV10-1; J: TRBJ1-1; size: .; D: TRBD1; CDR3: CASSVGTANTEAFF; DNA: TGCGCCAGCAGTGTTGGGACAGCGAACACTGAAGCTTTCTTT
V: TRBV28; J: TRBJ2-3; size: .; D: .; CDR3: CASSFLVGTDTQYF; DNA: TGTGCCAGCAGTTTTTTGGTCGGCACAGATACGCAGTATTTT
V: TRBV30; J: TRBJ1-5; size: .; D: .; CDR3: CAWSPGRTREPQHF; DNA: TGTGCCTGGAGTCCAGGGAGGACGCGGGAGCCCCAGCATTTT
V: TRBV19; J: TRBJ2-1; size: .; D: .; CDR3: CASDQGSYNEQFF; DNA: TGTGCCAGTGATCAGGGGTCCTACAATGAGCAGTTCTTC
V: TRBV27; J: TRBJ1-4; size: .; D: .; CDR3: CASSLLGEKLFF; DNA: TGTGCCAGCAGTCTCTTGGGGGAAAAACTGTTTTTT
V: TRBV10-3; J: TRBJ1-3; size: .; D: .; CDR3: CAISDPHSSGNTIYF; DNA: TGTGCCATCAGTGACCCACATAGCTCTGGAAACACCATATATTTT
V: TRBV11-2; J: TRBJ2-1; size: once; D: TRBD2; CDR3: CASSLVPTSGIWYEQFF; DNA: TGTGCCAGCAGCTTAGTTCCCACTAGCGGGATATGGTATGAGCAGTTCTTC
V: TRBV5-1; J: TRBJ2-5; size: .; D: .; CDR3: CASSLGSMNQETQYF; DNA: TGCGCCAGCAGCTTGGGCAGCATGAACCAAGAGACCCAGTACTTC
V: TRBV29-1; J: TRBJ1-1; size: .; D: .; CDR3: CSVGGVSTEAFF; DNA: TGCAGCGTTGGGGGGGTGAGCACTGAAGCTTTCTTT
V: TRBV27; J: TRBJ2-1; size: .; D: TRBD2; CDR3: CASSTSLAVVQFF; DNA: TGTGCCAGCAGCACGTCACTAGCGGTGGTGCAGTTCTTC
V: TRBV7-9; J: TRBJ2-7; size: .; D: .; CDR3: CASSLGVGGTYEQYF; DNA: TGTGCCAGCAGCTTAGGGGTCGGGGGAACCTACGAGCAGTACTTC
V: TRBV18; J: TRBJ1-2; size: .; D: .; CDR3: CASSPRPGNYGYTF; DNA: TGTGCCAGCTCACCGAGGCCGGGTAACTATGGCTACACCTTC